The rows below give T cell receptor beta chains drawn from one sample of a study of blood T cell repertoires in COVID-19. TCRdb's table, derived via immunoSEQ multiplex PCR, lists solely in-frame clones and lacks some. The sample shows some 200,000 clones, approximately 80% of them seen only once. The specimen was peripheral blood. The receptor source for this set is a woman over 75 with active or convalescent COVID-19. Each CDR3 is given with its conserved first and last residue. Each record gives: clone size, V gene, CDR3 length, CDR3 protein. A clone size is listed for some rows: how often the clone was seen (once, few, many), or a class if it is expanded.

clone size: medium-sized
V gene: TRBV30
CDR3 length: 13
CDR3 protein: CAWSVVQGFEQYF

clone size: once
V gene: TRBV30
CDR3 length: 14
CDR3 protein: CAWTIREGPDTQYF

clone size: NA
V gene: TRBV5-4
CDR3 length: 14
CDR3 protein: CASSVTGGNSPLHF

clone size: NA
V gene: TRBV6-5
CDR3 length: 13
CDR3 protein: CASTRQGAGGYTF

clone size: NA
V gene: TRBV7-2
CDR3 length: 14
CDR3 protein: CASSPGSANTEAFF

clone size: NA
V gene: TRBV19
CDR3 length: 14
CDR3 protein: CASSRDRARNEQFF

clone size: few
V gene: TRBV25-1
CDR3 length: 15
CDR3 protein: CASSAGDHSNQPQHF

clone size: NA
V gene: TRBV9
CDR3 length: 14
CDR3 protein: CASSVQGSITEAFF

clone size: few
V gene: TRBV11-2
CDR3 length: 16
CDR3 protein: CASSLVPGDAGGEQYF

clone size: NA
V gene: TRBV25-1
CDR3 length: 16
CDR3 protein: CASSDNPGGFTDTQYF

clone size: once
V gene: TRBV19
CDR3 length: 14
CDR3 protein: CASHVQGQGWGYTF

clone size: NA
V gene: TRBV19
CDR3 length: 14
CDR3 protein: CASIGAPRSYGYTF

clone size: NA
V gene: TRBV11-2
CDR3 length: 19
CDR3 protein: CASSIPSGQVPSRNSPLHF

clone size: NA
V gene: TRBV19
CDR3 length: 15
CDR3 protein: CASSIPGQGMDEQYF

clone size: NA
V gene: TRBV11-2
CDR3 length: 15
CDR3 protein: CASSLLGLGGNIQYF

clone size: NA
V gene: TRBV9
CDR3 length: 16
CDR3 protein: CASSVATVSSYNEQFF

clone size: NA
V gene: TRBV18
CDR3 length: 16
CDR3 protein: CASSPPGLAATGELFF

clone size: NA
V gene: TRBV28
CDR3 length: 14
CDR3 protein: CASSLSTGGWGYTF

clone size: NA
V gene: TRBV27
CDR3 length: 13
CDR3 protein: CASSLSRPGKQYF

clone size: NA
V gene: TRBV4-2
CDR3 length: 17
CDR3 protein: CASSQGGLDSSGNTIYF

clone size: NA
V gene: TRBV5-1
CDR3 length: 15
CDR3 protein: CASSSDTGSVTEAFF

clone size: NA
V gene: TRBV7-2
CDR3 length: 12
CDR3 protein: CASSNPEYGYTF

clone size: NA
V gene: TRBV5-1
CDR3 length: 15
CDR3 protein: CASSRTSGSTDTQYF

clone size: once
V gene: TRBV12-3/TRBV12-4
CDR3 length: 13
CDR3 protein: CASSSNRGREQYF

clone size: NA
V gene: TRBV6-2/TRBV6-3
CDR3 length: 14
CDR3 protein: CASSYVWASYEQYF

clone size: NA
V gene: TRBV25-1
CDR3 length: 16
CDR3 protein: CASSEYTGKVPGELFF

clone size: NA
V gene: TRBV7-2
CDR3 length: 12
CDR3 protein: CASSARTDTQYF

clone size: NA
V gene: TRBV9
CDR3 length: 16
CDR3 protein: CASSVEFGSVGGELFF

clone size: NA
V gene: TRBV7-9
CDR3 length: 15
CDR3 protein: CASSPVGQLPETQYF

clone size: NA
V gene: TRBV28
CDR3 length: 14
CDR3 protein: CASNQGPHNSPLHF

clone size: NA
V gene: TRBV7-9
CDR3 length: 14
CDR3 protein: CASSGLRASYEQYF

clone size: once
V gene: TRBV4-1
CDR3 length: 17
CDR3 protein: CASSQEGGMLSNQPQHF